This is a list of T cell receptor beta chains from one sample in a study of shared clonotypes between healthy human individuals. Some clones are missing from TCRdb's copy, which holds only in-frame ones; the method was immunoSEQ multiplex PCR. The sample holds hundreds of thousands of clones, about two thirds seen once. Sample: memory CD4+ T cells sorted from blood. The receptor source for this set is a woman in her twenties or thirties in good health. CDR3s leave out the opening cysteine and the closing phenylalanine or tryptophan.

>TRBV18|TRBJ1-3|14
ASSPTWEGYGNTIY
>TRBV5-1|TRBJ2-2|11
ASSLATWGELF
>TRBV7-9|TRBJ2-1|12
ASRSEGPYNEQF
>TRBV4-1|TRBJ1-6|14
ASSQEVGRFNSPLH
>TRBV19|TRBJ2-2|13
ASSMRQGNTGELF
>TRBV5-1|TRBJ1-4|13
ASSLGDTGGGKLF
>TRBV9|TRBJ2-7|15
ASSPGEGQGAPHEQY
>TRBV7-2|TRBJ2-5|13
ASSPQSGGRETQY
>TRBV9|TRBJ2-2|12
ASRKGVVTGELF
>TRBV28|TRBJ1-5|13
ASSLNMVGNQPQH
>TRBV12-2|TRBJ2-7|11
AGDSGNSYEQY
>TRBV4-1|TRBJ2-1|11
ASSPQTSGALF